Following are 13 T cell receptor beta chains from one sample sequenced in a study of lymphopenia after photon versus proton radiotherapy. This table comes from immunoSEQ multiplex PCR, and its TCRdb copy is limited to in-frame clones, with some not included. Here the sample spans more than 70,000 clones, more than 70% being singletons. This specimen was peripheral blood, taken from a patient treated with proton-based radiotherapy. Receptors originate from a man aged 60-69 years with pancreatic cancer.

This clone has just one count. In DNA form, the CDR3 reads TGTGCCTGGGGGGGACTAGCGGGAGTCGAGCAGTACTTC. It encodes CAWGGLAGVEQYF. This chain links TRBV30 with TRBJ2-7, with 14 bases aligning to TRBD2. Per germline, CDR1 GTSNPN and CDR2 SVGIG (reference sequence). The CDR3 consists of 13 residues. Trimming took 5 bases from V and 6 from J; bases not matched to a gene: 3.

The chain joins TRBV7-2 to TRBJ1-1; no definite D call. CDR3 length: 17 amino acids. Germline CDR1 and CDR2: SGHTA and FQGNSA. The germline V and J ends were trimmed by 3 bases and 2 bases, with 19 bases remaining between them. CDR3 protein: CASSFPISDFLNTEAFF. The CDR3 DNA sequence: TGTGCCAGCAGCTTCCCAATTTCAGATTTTTTAAACACTGAAGCTTTCTTT.

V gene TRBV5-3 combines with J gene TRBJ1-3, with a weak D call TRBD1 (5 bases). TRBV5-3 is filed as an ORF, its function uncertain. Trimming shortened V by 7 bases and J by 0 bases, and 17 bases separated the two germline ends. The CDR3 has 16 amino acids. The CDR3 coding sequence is TGTGCCAGACGCGATGGGGCGTTTCCCTCTGGAAACACCATATATTTT. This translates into CARRDGAFPSGNTIYF.

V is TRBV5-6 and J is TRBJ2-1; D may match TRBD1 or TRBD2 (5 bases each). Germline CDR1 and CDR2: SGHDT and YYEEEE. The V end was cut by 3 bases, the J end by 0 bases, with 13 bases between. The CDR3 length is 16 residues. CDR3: CASSYRSGSSYNEQFF. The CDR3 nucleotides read TGTGCCAGCAGCTATCGATCAGGGAGCTCCTACAATGAGCAGTTCTTC.

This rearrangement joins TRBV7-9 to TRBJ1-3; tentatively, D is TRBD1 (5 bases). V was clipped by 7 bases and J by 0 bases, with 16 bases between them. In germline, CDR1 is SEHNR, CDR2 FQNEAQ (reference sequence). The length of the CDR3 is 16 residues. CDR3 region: CASIAWGFGSGNTIYF. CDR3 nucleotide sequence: TGTGCCAGCATCGCGTGGGGCTTTGGCTCTGGAAACACCATATATTTT.

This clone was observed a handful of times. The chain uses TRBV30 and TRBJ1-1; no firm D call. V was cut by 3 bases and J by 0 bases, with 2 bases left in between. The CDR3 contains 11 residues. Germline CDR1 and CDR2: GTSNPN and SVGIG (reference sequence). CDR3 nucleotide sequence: TGTGCCTGGAGGATGAACACTGAAGCTTTCTTT. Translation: CAWRMNTEAFF.

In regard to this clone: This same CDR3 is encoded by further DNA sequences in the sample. CDR3 region: CSVVVNTEAFF. As DNA, the CDR3 is TGCAGTGTGGTGGTTAACACTGAAGCTTTCTTT. The V and J genes are TRBV20-1 and TRBJ1-1; D unclear. Per the germline V gene, CDR1 is DFQATT and CDR2 is SNEGSKA (reference sequence). This CDR3 region has 11 residues. Trimming removed 7 bases from V and 2 bases from J, with 8 bases in between.

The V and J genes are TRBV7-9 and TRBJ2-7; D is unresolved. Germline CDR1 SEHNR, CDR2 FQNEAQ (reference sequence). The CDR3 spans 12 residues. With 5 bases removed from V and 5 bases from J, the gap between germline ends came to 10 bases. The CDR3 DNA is TGTGCCAGCAGCAAGGACCACCACGAGCAGTACTTC. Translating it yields CASSKDHHEQYF.

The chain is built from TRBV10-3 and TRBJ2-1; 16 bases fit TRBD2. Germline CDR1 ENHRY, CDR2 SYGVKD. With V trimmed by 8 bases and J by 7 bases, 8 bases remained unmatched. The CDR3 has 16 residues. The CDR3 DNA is TGTGCCATCTCCGGGACTAGCGGGAGGGCCGGGAATGAGCAGTTCTTC. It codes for CAISGTSGRAGNEQFF.

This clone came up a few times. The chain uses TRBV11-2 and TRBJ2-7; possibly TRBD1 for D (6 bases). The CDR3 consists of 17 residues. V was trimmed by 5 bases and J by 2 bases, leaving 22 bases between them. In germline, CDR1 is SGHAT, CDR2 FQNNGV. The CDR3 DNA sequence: TGTGCCAGCAGCAGTCTCTTCGGGAAACAGGGTACCTACGAGCAGTACTTC. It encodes CASSSLFGKQGTYEQYF.

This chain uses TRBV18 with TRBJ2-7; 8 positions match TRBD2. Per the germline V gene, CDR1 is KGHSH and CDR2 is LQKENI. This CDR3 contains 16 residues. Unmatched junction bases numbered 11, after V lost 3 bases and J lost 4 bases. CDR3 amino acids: CASSPPVGGRFYEQYF. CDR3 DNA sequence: TGTGCCAGCTCACCCCCGGTGGGCGGGAGGTTTTACGAGCAGTACTTC.

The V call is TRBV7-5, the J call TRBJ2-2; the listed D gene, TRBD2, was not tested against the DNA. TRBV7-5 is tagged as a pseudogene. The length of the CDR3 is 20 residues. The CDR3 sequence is CARSPDGDLQSGRANGELFF. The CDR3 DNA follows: TGTGCCAGAAGCCCAGACGGGGATCTTCAGAGCGGGAGGGCAAACGGGGAGCTGTTTTTT.

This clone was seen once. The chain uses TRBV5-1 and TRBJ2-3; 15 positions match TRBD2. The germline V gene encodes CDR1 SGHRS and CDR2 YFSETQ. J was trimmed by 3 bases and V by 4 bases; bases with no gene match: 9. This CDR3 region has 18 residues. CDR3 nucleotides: TGCGCCAGCAGCCCAGGACTAGCGGGAGGGAAATATACAGATACGCAGTATTTT. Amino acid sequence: CASSPGLAGGKYTDTQYF.